A single sample gave rise to the 6 T cell receptor beta chains below, sequenced in a study of beta chain features in type 1 diabetes. Expressed TCRB transcripts were sequenced because the isolated RNA had all been reverse transcribed beforehand. Produced via immunoSEQ multiplex PCR; TCRdb's table is partial and in-frame only. The sample lists roughly 730,000 clones, around an eighth seen once, with 0.022% in the top ten. General study points: Among patients with Type 1 diabetes, TCRB CDR3s were moderately but significantly shorter in every one of the four CD4+ subsets.

These receptors are not linked to any known antigen. Sequencing was done on a sample of naive CD4+ T cells from blood. The receptors shown here come from a man aged 18-30 years with type 1 diabetes.

The V call is TRBV5-4, the J call TRBJ1-6, with D uncertain. The CDR3 is made up of 14 amino acids. The ends were cut back, 4 bases at V and 4 bases at J, with 9 bases in the middle. Germline loops: CDR1 SGHNT, CDR2 YYREEE (reference sequence). DNA for the CDR3: TGTGCCAGCAGCCAGGACCTATATAATTCACCCCTCCACTTT. As protein: CASSQDLYNSPLHF.

In this sample, this clone turned up many times. The rearrangement links TRBV7-9 to TRBJ2-7; D gene uncertain. The germline V gene encodes CDR1 SEHNR and CDR2 FQNEAQ (reference sequence). This CDR3 has 13 amino acids. V was cut by 6 bases and J by 0 bases, with 9 bases left in between. The CDR3 loop is CASRALSSYEQYF. The CDR3 nucleotides read TGTGCCAGCAGGGCCCTTAGCTCCTACGAGCAGTACTTC.

The V call is TRBV14, the J call TRBJ2-7, with TRBD2 matching 13 bases. The CDR3 loop spans 14 amino acids. Unmatched junction bases numbered 1, after V lost 6 bases and J lost 2 bases. Germline V lookup: CDR1 SGHDN, CDR2 FVKESK. This chain's CDR3 is CASRGLAGAYEQYF. The CDR3 nucleotides read TGTGCCAGCAGAGGACTAGCGGGGGCCTACGAGCAGTACTTC. The entire variable domain, with the rest obtained from reference TRBV14 and TRBJ2-7, is as follows: EAGVTQFPSHSVIEKGQTVTLRCDPISGHDNLYWYRRVMGKEIKFLLHFVKESKQDESGMPNNRFLAERTGGTYSTLKVQPAELEDSGVYFCASRGLAGAYEQYFGPGTRLTVT.

This clone turned up a few times. J is TRBJ2-1 and V is TRBV19; tentative D call: TRBD2 (5 bases). This CDR3 comprises 17 residues. The germline CDR1 and CDR2 sequences are LNHDA and SQIVND (reference sequence). Trimming left V 4 bases short and J 7 bases short, with 23 bases between. The CDR3 nucleotides read TGTGCCAGTAGTACAATCCAGAGGGTAATGGTTGGGAATGAGCAGTTCTTC. Translated: CASSTIQRVMVGNEQFF.

This clone has just a few counts. Additional DNA sequences in this sample encode the identical CDR3. The J gene is TRBJ2-3, the V gene TRBV2, with D unresolved. V dropped 3 bases and J dropped 6 bases, with 7 bases sitting between them. Per the germline V gene, CDR1 is SNHLY and CDR2 is FYNNEI. The CDR3 is 12 residues long. The CDR3: CASSELSDTQYF. The CDR3 nucleotides read TGTGCCAGCAGTGAGTTATCTGATACGCAGTATTTT.

This clone was counted between two and nine times. This chain connects TRBV13 to TRBJ2-1, with 9 positions matching TRBD2. The CDR3 extends over 17 amino acids. The junction had 5 bases not matched to a gene; V was cut back by 0 bases and J by 2 bases. Germline CDR1 is PRHDT and CDR2 is FYEKMQ (reference sequence). This chain's CDR3 is CASSLGRAGGTYNEQFF. In nucleotides, the CDR3 is TGTGCCAGCAGCTTAGGAAGAGCGGGGGGAACCTACAATGAGCAGTTCTTC.